The present TCR beta chain was sequenced within a study of shared clonotypes between healthy human individuals. Whole-study findings and limits: Clonotypes that were shared across four donors made up around 5% of naive CD4 clonotypes.

This CDR3 has 15 residues. The germline V gene encodes CDR1 KGHSH and CDR2 LQKENI. V dropped 5 bases and J dropped 6; count of bases not matched to a gene: 10. Turning to this clone: The antigen remains undetermined.

Investigators divided CD4+ cells into CD45RA+ naive and CD45RA-negative memory subsets. For every subset, genomic DNA was evenly distributed across several immunoSEQ plates. In the sorted-subset replicate PCRs, 200 ng DNA, tens of thousands of T cell genomes, was used. Measured with immunoSEQ multiplex PCR; TCRdb has only the in-frame clones, and not every one. The top ten clones hold about 0.36% of a sample with about 2.3 million clones, about nine tenths of them seen once. The chain is built from TRBV18 and TRBJ2-7; 10 bases agree with TRBD2. The receptor's source is a man aged 18 to 29 in good health. Some clones in this sample may be carry-over from other donors' samples. Sequencing input: naive CD4+ T cells from PBMCs. The subset: CD45RA+ positively selected. This chain's CDR3 is CASSSRLAGEGEQYF. CDR3 DNA sequence: TGTGCCAGCTCATCCCGTCTAGCGGGAGAAGGCGAGCAGTACTTC.